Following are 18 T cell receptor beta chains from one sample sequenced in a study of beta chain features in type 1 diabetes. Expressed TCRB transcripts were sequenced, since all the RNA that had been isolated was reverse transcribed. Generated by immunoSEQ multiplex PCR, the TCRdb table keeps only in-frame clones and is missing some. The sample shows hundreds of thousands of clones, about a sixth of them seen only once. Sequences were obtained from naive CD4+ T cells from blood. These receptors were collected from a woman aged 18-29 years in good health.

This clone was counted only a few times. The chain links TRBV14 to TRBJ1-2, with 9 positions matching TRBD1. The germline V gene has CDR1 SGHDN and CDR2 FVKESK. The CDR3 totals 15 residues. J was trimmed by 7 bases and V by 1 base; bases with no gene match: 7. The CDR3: CASSQAGTGNSGYTF. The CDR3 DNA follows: TGTGCCAGCAGCCAAGCCGGGACAGGGAATAGTGGCTACACCTTC. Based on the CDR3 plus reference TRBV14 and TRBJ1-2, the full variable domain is EAGVTQFPSHSVIEKGQTVTLRCDPISGHDNLYWYRRVMGKEIKFLLHFVKESKQDESGMPNNRFLAERTGGTYSTLKVQPAELEDSGVYFCASSQAGTGNSGYTFGSGTRLTVV.

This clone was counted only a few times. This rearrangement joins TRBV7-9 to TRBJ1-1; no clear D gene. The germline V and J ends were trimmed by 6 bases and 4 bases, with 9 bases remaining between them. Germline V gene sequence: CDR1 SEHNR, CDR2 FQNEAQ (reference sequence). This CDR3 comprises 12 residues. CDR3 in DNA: TGTGCCAGCAGTTCGAGTCCCACTGAAGCTTTCTTT. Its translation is CASSSSPTEAFF.

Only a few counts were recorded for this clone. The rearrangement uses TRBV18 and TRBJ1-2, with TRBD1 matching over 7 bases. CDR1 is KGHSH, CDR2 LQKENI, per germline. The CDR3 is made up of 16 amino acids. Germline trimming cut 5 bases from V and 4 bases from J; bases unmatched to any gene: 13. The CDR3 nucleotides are TGTGCCAGCTCAGCAGTGACAGGGCCCGGGGCCTATGGCTACACCTTC. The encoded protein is CASSAVTGPGAYGYTF. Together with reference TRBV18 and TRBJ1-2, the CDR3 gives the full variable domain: NAGVMQNPRHLVRRRGQEARLRCSPMKGHSHVYWYRQLPEEGLKFMVYLQKENIIDESGMPKERFSAEFPKEGPSILRIQQVVRGDSAAYFCASSAVTGPGAYGYTFGSGTRLTVV.

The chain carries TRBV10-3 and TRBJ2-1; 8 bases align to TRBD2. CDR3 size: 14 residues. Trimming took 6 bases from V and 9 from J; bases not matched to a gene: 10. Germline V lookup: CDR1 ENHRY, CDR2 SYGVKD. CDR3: CAISGGGLRAEQFF. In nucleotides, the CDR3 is TGTGCCATCAGCGGGGGGGGACTAAGGGCTGAGCAGTTCTTC.

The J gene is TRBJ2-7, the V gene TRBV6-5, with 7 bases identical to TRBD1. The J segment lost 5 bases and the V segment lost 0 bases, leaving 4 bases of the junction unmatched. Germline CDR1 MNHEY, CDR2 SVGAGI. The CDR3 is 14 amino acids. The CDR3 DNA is TGTGCCAGCAGTTACTCTCTACAGGGGCACGAGCAGTACTTC. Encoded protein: CASSYSLQGHEQYF.

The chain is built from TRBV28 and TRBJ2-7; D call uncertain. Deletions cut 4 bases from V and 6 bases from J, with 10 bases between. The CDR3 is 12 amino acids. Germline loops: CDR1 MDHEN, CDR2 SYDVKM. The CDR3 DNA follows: TGTGCCAGCAGTTCCCGACCTATCGAGCAGTACTTC. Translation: CASSSRPIEQYF.

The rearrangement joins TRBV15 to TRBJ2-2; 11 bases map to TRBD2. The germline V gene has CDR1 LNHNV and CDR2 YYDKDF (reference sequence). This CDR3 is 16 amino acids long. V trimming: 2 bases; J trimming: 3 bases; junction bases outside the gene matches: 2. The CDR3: CATSRLGLADTGELFF. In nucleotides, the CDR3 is TGTGCCACCAGCAGATTGGGACTAGCGGACACCGGGGAGCTGTTTTTT. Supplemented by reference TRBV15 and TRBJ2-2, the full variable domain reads DAMVIQNPRYQVTQFGKPVTLSCSQTLNHNVMYWYQQKSSQAPKLLFHYYDKDFNNEADTPDNFQSRRPNTSFCFLDIRSPGLGDTAMYLCATSRLGLADTGELFFGEGSRLTVL.

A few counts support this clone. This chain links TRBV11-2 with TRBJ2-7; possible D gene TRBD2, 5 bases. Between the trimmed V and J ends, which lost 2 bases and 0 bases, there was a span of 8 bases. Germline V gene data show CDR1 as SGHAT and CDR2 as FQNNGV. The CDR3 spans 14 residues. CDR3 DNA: TGTGCCAGCAGCTTATCTGAGGGCTCCTACGAGCAGTACTTC. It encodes CASSLSEGSYEQYF.

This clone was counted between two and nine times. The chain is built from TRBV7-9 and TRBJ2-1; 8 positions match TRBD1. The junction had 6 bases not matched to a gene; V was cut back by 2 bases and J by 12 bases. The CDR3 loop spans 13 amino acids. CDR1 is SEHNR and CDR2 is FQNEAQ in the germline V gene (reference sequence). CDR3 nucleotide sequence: TGTGCCAGCAGCTTACAGGGGGCCGCCCGGCAGTTCTTC. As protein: CASSLQGAARQFF.

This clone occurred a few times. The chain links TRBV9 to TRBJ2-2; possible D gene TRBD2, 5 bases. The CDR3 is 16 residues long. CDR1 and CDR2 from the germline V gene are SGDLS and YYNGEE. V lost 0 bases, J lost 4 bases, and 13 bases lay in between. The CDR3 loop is CASSVGVGAGTGELFF. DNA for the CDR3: TGTGCCAGCAGCGTAGGAGTGGGCGCGGGCACCGGGGAGCTGTTTTTT.

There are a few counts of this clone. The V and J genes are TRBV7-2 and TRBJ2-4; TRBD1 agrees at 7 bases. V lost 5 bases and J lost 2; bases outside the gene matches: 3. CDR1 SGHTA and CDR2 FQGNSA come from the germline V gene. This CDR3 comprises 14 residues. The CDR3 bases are TGTGCCAGCAGCGGACAGGAATCCAAAAACATTCAGTACTTC. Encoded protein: CASSGQESKNIQYF.

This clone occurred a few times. CDR3 DNA: TGTGCCAGCAGCTTGTCCCCCAGCACAGATACGCAGTATTTT. Translation: CASSLSPSTDTQYF. This chain links TRBV5-6 with TRBJ2-3; D unclear. This CDR3 has 14 residues. Trimming shortened V by 1 base and J by 0 bases, and 6 bases separated the two germline ends. CDR1 is SGHDT, CDR2 YYEEEE, per germline. Using reference TRBV5-6 and TRBJ2-3 for the parts outside the CDR3, the full variable domain is DAGVTQSPTHLIKTRGQQVTLRCSPKSGHDTVSWYQQALGQGPQFIFQYYEEEERQRGNFPDRFSGHQFPNYSSELNVNALLLGDSALYLCASSLSPSTDTQYFGPGTRLTVL.

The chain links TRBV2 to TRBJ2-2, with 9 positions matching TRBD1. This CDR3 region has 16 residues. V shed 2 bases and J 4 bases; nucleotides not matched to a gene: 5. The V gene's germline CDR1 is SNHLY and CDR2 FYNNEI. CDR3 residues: CASSEQGTGSTGELFF. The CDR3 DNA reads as TGTGCCAGCAGTGAACAGGGGACAGGGTCCACCGGGGAGCTGTTTTTT.

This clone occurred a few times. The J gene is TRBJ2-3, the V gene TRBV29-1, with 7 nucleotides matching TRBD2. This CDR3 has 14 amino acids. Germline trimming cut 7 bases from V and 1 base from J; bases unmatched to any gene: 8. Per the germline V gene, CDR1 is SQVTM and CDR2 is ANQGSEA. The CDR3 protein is CSASATSGTDTQYF. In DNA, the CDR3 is TGCAGCGCAAGCGCAACTAGCGGCACAGATACGCAGTATTTT.

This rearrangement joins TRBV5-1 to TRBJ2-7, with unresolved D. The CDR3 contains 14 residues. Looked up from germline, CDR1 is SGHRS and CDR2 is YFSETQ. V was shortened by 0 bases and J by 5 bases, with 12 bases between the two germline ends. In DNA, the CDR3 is TGCGCCAGCAGCTTGGATGGTGCTCGCAACGAGCAGTACTTC. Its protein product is CASSLDGARNEQYF.

Written as DNA, the CDR3 is TGTGCCAGCAGCTTAGCAGGGCCTAATGGCTACACCTTC. Protein sequence: CASSLAGPNGYTF. V is TRBV7-2 and J is TRBJ1-2; D gene unclear. Per germline, CDR1 SGHTA and CDR2 FQGNSA. V gave up 0 bases and J gave up 6 bases, with 8 bases separating them. CDR3 length equals 13 residues. The complete variable domain, with remaining parts taken from reference TRBV7-2 and TRBJ1-2, reads GAGVSQSPSNKVTEKGKDVELRCDPISGHTALYWYRQSLGQGLEFLIYFQGNSAPDKSGLPSDRFSAERTGGSVSTLTIQRTQQEDSAVYLCASSLAGPNGYTFGSGTRLTVV.

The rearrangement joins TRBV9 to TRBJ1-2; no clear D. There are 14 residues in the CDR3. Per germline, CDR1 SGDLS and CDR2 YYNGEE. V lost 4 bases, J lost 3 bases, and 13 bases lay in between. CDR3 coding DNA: TGTGCCAGCAGCCGAGGGAATTTGGACTATGGCTACACCTTC. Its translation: CASSRGNLDYGYTF.

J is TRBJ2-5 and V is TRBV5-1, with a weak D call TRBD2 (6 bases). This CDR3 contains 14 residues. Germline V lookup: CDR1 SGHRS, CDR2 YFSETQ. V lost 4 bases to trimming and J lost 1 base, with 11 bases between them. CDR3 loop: CASSPGRFQETQYF. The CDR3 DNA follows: TGCGCCAGCAGCCCAGGGAGGTTCCAAGAGACCCAGTACTTC.